This T cell receptor (beta chain) was documented in a study of graft-versus-host responses after intestinal transplantation. Study-wide context: Among the recipients, all got anti-thymocyte globulin induction and then tacrolimus and steroids for about 3 years.

Study results and caveats: Circulating GvH clones peaking coincided with falling HvG clones soon after transplant. Ileal or blood samples showed some GvH clones first, and such clones were also found in recipient marrow.

With regard to this clone: As yet, its antigen is unknown.

This table comes from immunoSEQ multiplex PCR, and its TCRdb copy is limited to in-frame clones, with some not included. This sample yields tens of thousands of clones, of which 92% are seen a single time; roughly 0.31% belongs to the top ten. From germline, CDR1 is KGHSH and CDR2 LQKENI. V was shortened by 3 bases and J by 3 bases, with 9 bases between the two germline ends. The CDR3 has 14 residues. The J gene is TRBJ1-5, the V gene TRBV18, with D hard to call. The receptor comes from a human donor who received an intestinal transplant. Specimen: unstimulated CD4+ T cells sorted from spleen or lymph node cells, collected before intestinal transplant. Here the CDR3 DNA reads TGTGCCAGCTCACCTCTCGTTTCCAATCAGCCCCAGCATTTT. This sequence encodes CASSPLVSNQPQHF.